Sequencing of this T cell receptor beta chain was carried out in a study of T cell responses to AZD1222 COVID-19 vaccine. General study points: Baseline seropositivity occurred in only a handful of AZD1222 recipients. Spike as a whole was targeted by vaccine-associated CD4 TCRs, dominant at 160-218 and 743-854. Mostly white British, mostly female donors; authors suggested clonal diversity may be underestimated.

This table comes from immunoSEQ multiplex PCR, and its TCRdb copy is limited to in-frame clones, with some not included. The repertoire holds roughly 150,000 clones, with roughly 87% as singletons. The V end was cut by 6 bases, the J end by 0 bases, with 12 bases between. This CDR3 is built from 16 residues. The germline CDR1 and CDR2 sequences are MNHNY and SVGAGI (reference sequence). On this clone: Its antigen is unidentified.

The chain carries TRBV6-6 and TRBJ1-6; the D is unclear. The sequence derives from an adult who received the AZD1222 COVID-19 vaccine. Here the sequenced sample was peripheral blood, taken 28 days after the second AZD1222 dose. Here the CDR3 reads CASSYPIDSYNSPLHF. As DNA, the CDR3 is TGTGCCAGCAGCTACCCCATCGACTCCTATAATTCACCCCTCCACTTT.